The entry below describes one TCR beta chain. The sample belongs to a study of blood T cell repertoires in COVID-19. For the study at large: Samples representing acute and convalescent COVID-19 were sourced from the United States, Italy and Spain.

CDR1 SNHLY and CDR2 FYNNEI come from the germline V gene. The CDR3 extends over 15 amino acids. Trimming left V 3 bases short and J 3 bases short, with 12 bases between. Original analysis: Estimates of nucleated cell counts were drawn from the amplification of reference gene primers. Using immunoSEQ multiplex PCR, the repertoire was profiled, and TCRdb retains in-frame clones only, with some absent. The V and J calls and clone size are taken from that table; D and trimming were inferred from the DNA. The sample records around 240,000 clones, about 88% being singletons. The rearrangement joins TRBV2 to TRBJ1-5; D is undetermined. Material for sequencing was peripheral blood. This receptor was taken from a man between 40 and 49 years old with acute or convalescent COVID-19. The CDR3 reads CASSETRYNNQPQHF. CDR3 DNA sequence: TGTGCCAGCAGTGAGACAAGGTACAACAATCAGCCCCAGCATTTT.